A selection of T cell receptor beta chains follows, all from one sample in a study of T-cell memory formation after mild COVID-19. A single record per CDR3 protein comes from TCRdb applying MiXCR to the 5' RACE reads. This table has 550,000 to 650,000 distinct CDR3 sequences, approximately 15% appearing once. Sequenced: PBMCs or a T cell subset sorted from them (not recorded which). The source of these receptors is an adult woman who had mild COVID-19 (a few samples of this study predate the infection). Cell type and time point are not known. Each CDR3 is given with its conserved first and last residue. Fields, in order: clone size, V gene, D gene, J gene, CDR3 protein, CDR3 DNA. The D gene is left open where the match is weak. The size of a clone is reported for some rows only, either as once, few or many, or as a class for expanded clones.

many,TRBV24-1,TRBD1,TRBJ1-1,CATSGTGNTEAFF,TGTGCCACCAGCGGGACAGGGAACACTGAAGCTTTCTTT
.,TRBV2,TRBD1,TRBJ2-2,CATQPRYRQGRTGELFF,TGTGCCACCCAACCGCGGTATCGACAGGGGAGGACCGGGGAGCTGTTTTTT
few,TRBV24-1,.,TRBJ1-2,CATSDPRDTNYGYTF,TGTGCCACCAGTGATCCCCGGGACACAAACTATGGCTACACCTTC
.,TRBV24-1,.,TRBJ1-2,CATSIDSNYGYTF,TGTGCCACCAGTATAGACAGCAACTATGGCTACACCTTC
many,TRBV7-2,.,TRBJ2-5,CASSLAREETQYF,TGTGCCAGCAGCTTGGCCAGGGAAGAGACCCAGTACTTC
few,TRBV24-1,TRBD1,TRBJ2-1,CATRSSGQGTTIRRYNEQFF,TGTGCCACCAGATCCTCGGGACAGGGGACTACTATCCGTCGTTACAATGAGCAGTTCTTC
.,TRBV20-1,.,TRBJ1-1,CSARISGSEAFF,TGCAGTGCTAGGATCTCGGGGTCTGAAGCTTTCTTT
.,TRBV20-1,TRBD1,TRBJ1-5,CSARDRQDRGNQPQHF,TGCAGTGCTAGAGATCGCCAGGACAGGGGGAATCAGCCCCAGCATTTT
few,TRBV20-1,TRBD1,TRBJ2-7,CSAFPDRGYEQYF,TGCAGTGCTTTTCCTGACAGGGGCTACGAGCAGTACTTC
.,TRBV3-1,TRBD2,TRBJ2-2,CASSQDVLAGSNTGELFF,TGTGCCAGCAGCCAAGATGTTCTAGCGGGGTCGAACACCGGGGAGCTGTTTTTT
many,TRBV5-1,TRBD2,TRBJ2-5,CASSRGLAGEETQYF,TGCGCCAGCAGCAGGGGACTAGCGGGGGAAGAGACCCAGTACTTC
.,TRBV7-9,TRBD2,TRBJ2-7,CASSRTSNYEQYF,TGTGCCAGCTCCCGGACTAGCAACTACGAGCAGTACTTC
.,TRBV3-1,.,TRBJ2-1,CASSQGAATYNEQFF,TGTGCCAGCAGCCAAGGAGCGGCAACCTACAATGAGCAGTTCTTC
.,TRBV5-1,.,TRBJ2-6,CASSQGHQGRGGANVLTF,TGCGCCAGCAGCCAAGGCCATCAGGGGAGAGGTGGGGCCAACGTCCTGACTTTC
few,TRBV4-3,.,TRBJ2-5,CASSQSLGYQETQYF,TGCGCCAGCAGCCAATCTCTAGGGTACCAAGAGACCCAGTACTTC
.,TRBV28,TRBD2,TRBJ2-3,CASSLGLAGLLSTDTQYF,TGTGCCAGCAGTCTCGGACTAGCGGGCCTCCTAAGCACAGATACGCAGTATTTT
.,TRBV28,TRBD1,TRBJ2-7,CASSPRQGRYEQYF,TGTGCCAGCAGTCCCCGACAGGGTCGGTACGAGCAGTACTTC